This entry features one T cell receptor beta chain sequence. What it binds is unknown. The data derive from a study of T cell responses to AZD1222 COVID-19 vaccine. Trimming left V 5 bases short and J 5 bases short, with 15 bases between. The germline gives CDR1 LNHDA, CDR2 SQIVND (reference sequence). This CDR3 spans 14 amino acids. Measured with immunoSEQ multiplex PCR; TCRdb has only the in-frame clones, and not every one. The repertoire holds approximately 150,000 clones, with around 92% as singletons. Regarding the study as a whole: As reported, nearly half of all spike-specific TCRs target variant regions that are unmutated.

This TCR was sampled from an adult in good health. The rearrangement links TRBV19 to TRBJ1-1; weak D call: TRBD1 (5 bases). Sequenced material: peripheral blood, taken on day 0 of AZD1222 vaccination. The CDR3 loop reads CASSQGVPGTEAFF. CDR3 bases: TGTGCCAGTAGTCAAGGGGTACCTGGGACTGAAGCTTTCTTT.